The entry below describes one T cell receptor (beta chain). V lost 0 bases, J lost 4 bases, and 2 bases stayed unmatched. Germline CDR1 reads SGHDT; CDR2 reads YYEEEE. The CDR3 spans 14 residues. Clones were sequenced by immunoSEQ multiplex PCR, and TCRdb holds only the in-frame ones, with some missing. In the table there are 150,000 or so clones, roughly nine tenths of which are singletons. The data stem from a study of cytomegalovirus exposure and HLA in healthy donors. This chain uses TRBV5-6 with TRBJ2-3; 7 positions agree with TRBD1. The clonotype originates from a man aged 18 to 29 in good health and CMV-seropositive. Sequencing used PBMCs. DNA of the CDR3: TGTGCCAGCAGCTTGGGAGGGGGCGCAGATACGCAGTATTTT. Translating it yields CASSLGGGADTQYF.